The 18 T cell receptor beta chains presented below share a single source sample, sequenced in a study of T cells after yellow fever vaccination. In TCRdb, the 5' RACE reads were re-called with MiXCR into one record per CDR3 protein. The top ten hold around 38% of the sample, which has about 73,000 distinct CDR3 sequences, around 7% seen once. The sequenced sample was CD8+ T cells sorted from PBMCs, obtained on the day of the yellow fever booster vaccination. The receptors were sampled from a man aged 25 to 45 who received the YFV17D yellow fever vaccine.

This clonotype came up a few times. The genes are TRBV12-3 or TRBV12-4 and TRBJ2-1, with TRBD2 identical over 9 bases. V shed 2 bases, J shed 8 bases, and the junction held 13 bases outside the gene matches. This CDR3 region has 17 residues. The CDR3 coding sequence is TGTGCCAGCAGTTTACGCGGGAGGGCCAGTTTTCGGGATGAGCAGTTCTTC. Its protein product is CASSLRGRASFRDEQFF.

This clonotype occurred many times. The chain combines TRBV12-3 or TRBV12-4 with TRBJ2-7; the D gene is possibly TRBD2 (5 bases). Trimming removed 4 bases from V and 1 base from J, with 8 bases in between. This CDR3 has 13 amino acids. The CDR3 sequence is CASSWTPSYEQYF. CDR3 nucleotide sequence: TGTGCCAGCAGTTGGACTCCTTCCTACGAGCAGTACTTC.

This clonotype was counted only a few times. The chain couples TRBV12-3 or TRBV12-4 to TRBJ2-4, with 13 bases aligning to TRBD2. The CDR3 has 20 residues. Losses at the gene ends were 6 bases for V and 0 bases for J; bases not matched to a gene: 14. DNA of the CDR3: TGTGCCAGCAGCTCCACTAGCGGGAGGGCCCAAGTATTAGCCAAAAACATTCAGTACTTC. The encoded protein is CASSSTSGRAQVLAKNIQYF.

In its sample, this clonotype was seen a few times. The CDR3 protein is CASSGLESYEQYF. DNA for the CDR3: TGTGCCAGCAGCGGCCTAGAGTCCTACGAGCAGTACTTC. The chain joins TRBV9 to TRBJ2-7, with D hard to call. V dropped 3 bases and J dropped 1 base, with 8 bases sitting between them. Germline values: CDR1 SGDLS, CDR2 YYNGEE. The CDR3 spans 13 residues.

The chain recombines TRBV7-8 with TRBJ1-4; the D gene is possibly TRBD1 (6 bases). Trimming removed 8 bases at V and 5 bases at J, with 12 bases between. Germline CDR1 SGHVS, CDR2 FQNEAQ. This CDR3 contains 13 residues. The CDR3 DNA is TGTGCCAGCCGGCAGGGGCGGAATGAAAAACTGTTTTTT. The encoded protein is CASRQGRNEKLFF.

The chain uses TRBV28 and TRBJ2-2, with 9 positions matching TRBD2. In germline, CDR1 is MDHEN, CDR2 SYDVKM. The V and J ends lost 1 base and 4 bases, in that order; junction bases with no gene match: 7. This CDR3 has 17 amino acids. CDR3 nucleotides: TGTGCCAGCAGTTTATTGGGGCTAGCGGGATCCACCGGGGAGCTGTTTTTT. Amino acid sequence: CASSLLGLAGSTGELFF.

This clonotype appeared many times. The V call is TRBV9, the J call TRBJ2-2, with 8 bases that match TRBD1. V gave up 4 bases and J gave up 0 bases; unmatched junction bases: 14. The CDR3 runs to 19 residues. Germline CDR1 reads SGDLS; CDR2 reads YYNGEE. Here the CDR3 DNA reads TGTGCCAGCAGCACAGCCAAACGGACAGGGAAATCGAACACCGGGGAGCTGTTTTTT. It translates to CASSTAKRTGKSNTGELFF.

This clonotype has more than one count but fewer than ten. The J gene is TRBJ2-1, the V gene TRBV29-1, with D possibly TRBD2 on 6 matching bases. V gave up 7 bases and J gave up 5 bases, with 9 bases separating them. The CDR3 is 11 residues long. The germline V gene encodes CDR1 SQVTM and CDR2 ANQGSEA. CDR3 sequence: CSGVADNEQFF. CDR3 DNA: TGCAGCGGAGTAGCGGACAATGAGCAGTTCTTC.

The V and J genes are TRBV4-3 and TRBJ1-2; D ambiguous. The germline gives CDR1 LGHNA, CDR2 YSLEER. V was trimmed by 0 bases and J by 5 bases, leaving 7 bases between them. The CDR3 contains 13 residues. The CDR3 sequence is CASSQEVGYGYTF. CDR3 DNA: TGCGCCAGCAGCCAAGAAGTAGGGTATGGCTACACCTTC.

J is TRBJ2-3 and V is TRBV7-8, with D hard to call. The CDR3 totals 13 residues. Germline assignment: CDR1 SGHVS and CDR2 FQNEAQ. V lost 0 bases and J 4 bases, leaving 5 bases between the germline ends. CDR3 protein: CASSLAWSDTQYF. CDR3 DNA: TGTGCCAGCAGCTTAGCTTGGTCAGATACGCAGTATTTT.

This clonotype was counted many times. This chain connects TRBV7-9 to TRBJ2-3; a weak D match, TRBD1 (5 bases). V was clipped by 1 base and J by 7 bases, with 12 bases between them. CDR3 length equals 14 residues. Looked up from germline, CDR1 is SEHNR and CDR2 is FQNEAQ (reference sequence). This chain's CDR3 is CASSLEGHYYTQYF. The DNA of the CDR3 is TGTGCCAGCAGCTTAGAGGGGCACTACTATACGCAGTATTTT.

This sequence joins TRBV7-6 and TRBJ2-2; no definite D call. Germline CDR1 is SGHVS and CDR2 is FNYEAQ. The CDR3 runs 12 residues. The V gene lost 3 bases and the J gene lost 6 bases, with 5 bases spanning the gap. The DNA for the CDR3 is TGTGCCAGCAGCTTTGTCCCCGGGGAGCTGTTTTTT. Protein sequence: CASSFVPGELFF.

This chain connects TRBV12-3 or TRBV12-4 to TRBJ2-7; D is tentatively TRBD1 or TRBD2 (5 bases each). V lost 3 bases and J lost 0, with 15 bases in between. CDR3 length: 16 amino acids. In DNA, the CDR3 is TGTGCCAGCAGTTTCTGGGGGTCAGGGAGCTCCTACGAGCAGTACTTC. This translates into CASSFWGSGSSYEQYF.

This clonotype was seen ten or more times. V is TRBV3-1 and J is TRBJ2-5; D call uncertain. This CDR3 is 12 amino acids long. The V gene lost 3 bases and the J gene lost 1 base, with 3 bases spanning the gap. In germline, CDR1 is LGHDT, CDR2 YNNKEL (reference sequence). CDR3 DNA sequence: TGTGCCAGCAGCCAGACCCAAGAGACCCAGTACTTC. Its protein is CASSQTQETQYF.

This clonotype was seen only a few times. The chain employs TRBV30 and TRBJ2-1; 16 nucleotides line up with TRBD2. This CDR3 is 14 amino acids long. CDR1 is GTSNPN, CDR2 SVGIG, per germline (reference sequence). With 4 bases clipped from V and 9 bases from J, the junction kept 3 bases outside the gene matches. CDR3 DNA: TGTGCCTGGACCGGGACTAGCGGGAGGGTTGAGCAGTTCTTC. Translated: CAWTGTSGRVEQFF.

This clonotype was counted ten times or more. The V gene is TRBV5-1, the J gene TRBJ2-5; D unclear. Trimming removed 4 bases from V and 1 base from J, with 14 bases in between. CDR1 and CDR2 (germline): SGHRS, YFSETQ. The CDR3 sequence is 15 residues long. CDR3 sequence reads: CASSPYLWPQETQYF. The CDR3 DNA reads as TGCGCCAGCAGCCCCTATCTGTGGCCCCAAGAGACCCAGTACTTC.

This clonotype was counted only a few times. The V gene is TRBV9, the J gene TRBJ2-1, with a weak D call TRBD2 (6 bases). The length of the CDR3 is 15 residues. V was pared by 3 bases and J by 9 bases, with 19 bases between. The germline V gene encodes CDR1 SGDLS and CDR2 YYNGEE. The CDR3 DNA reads TGTGCCAGCAGCGAGGGACTCCCTTTGGAGGGTGAGCAGTTCTTC. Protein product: CASSEGLPLEGEQFF.

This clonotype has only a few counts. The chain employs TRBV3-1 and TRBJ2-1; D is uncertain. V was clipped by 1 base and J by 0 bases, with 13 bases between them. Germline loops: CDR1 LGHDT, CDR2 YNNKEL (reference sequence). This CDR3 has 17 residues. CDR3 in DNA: TGTGCCAGCAGCCAAGTATACGGAATTAGCTCCTACAATGAGCAGTTCTTC. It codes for CASSQVYGISSYNEQFF.